This T cell receptor (beta chain) was identified during a study of cytomegalovirus exposure and HLA in healthy donors. Study results and limitations: In vitro, a few CMV-associated chains proved specific for CMV antigens.

The length of the CDR3 is 15 residues. Germline assignment: CDR1 SGHTA and CDR2 FQGNSA. Trimming took 1 base from V and 0 from J, leaving 10 bases between them. This clone was counted only a few times. Its specificity is unknown. 60 Vbeta and 13 Jbeta primers were used in PCR. The assay was immunoSEQ multiplex PCR, and TCRdb's table has in-frame clones only and misses some. The sample comprises fewer than 250,000 clones, around 83% of which are singletons, and about 1.8% rests with the top ten. The clonotype was recovered from a man aged 35-49 years in good health and CMV-seropositive. The sample taken for sequencing was PBMCs. The rearrangement links TRBV7-2 to TRBJ2-7, with TRBD2 as a possible D gene (6 bases). The chain's CDR3 is CASSLEIAVSYEQYF. The CDR3 DNA follows: TGTGCCAGCAGCTTAGAGATAGCGGTCTCCTACGAGCAGTACTTC.